The 9 T cell receptor beta chains presented below share a single source sample, sequenced in a study of cytomegalovirus exposure and HLA in healthy donors. A multiplex PCR was run with 60 Vbeta primers and 13 Jbeta primers. Measured with immunoSEQ multiplex PCR; TCRdb has only the in-frame clones, and not every one. In the table there are about 160,000 clones, over 70% of which are singletons. Sequencing was carried out using PBMCs. The receptor set was obtained from a man between 18 and 29 years old in good health and CMV-seropositive.

The genes are TRBV18 and TRBJ2-7, with D perhaps matching TRBD1 (6 bases). Germline CDR1 and CDR2: KGHSH and LQKENI. V lost 3 bases and J lost 0, with 12 bases in between. CDR3 length: 15 amino acids. Here the CDR3 reads CASSPAAGDSYEQYF. The CDR3 coding sequence is TGTGCCAGCTCACCGGCTGCAGGGGACTCCTACGAGCAGTACTTC.

This clone was picked up one time. The J gene is TRBJ1-6, the V gene TRBV10-2; D is undetermined. The V gene lost 2 bases and the J gene lost 7 bases, with 9 bases spanning the gap. The CDR3 consists of 14 residues. Looked up from germline, CDR1 is WSHSY and CDR2 is SAAADI. The CDR3 sequence: CASSEERENSPLHF. The CDR3 DNA follows: TGCGCCAGCAGTGAGGAGAGGGAAAATTCACCCCTCCACTTT.

V gene TRBV5-4 combines with J gene TRBJ1-1, with TRBD1 matching 7 bases. This CDR3 spans 12 amino acids. The trim removed 4 bases at V and 4 bases at J, leaving 1 base unmatched. CDR1 and CDR2 from the germline V gene are SGHNT and YYREEE (reference sequence). CDR3 coding DNA: TGTGCCAGCAGCCGGGACAGCACTGAAGCTTTCTTT. Encoded protein: CASSRDSTEAFF.

The rearrangement uses TRBV29-1 and TRBJ2-5; D remains ambiguous. V was clipped by 4 bases and J by 5 bases, with 14 bases between them. Germline V gene data show CDR1 as SQVTM and CDR2 as ANQGSEA. The CDR3 is made up of 13 amino acids. The CDR3 protein is CSVVVGARETQYF. The DNA for the CDR3 is TGCAGCGTTGTAGTGGGCGCAAGGGAGACCCAGTACTTC.

The chain combines TRBV5-4 with TRBJ1-2; 7 positions match TRBD1. The J segment lost 5 bases and the V segment lost 3 bases, leaving 10 bases of the junction unmatched. Germline V CDR1 and CDR2: SGHNT, YYREEE (reference sequence). The CDR3 spans 15 residues. Here the CDR3 reads CASSSPGQTRYGYTF. In DNA, the CDR3 is TGTGCCAGCAGCTCCCCGGGACAGACCCGGTATGGCTACACCTTC. Using reference TRBV5-4 and TRBJ1-2 for the parts outside the CDR3, the full variable domain is ETGVTQSPTHLIKTRGQQVTLRCSSQSGHNTVSWYQQALGQGPQFIFQYYREEENGRGNFPPRFSGLQFPNYSSELNVNALELDDSALYLCASSSPGQTRYGYTFGSGTRLTVV.

The CDR3 reads CASSRLNQPQHF. In nucleotides, the CDR3 is TGTGCCAGCAGCCGACTGAATCAGCCCCAGCATTTT. The chain has TRBV6-5 and TRBJ1-5; D remains ambiguous. The CDR3 totals 12 residues. V was pared by 6 bases and J by 4 bases, with 7 bases between. Germline V gene data show CDR1 as MNHEY and CDR2 as SVGAGI.

This clone was seen only once. This sample also contains other DNA sequences that code for the same CDR3. The chain is built from TRBV7-9 and TRBJ2-6, with 8 bases identical to TRBD1. Germline-derived CDR1 and CDR2 are SEHNR and FQNEAQ (reference sequence). The junction had 14 bases not matched to a gene; V was cut back by 9 bases and J by 1 base. CDR3 size: 18 residues. This chain's CDR3 is CASSTTQGVRSGANVLTF. The CDR3 DNA reads as TGTGCCAGTAGCACGACACAGGGGGTACGATCTGGGGCCAACGTCCTGACTTTC.

V is TRBV5-8 and J is TRBJ2-1; D call uncertain. The CDR3 extends over 13 amino acids. V was trimmed by 1 base and J by 2 bases, leaving 4 bases between them. CDR1 is SGHTS, CDR2 YDEGEE, per germline. CDR3 DNA sequence: TGTGCCAGCAGCTTGTTCACCTACAATGAGCAGTTCTTC. This sequence encodes CASSLFTYNEQFF. Together with reference TRBV5-8 and TRBJ2-1, the CDR3 gives the full variable domain: EAGVTQSPTHLIKTRGQQATLRCSPISGHTSVYWYQQALGLGLQFLLWYDEGEERNRGNFPPRFSGRQFPNYSSELNVNALELEDSALYLCASSLFTYNEQFFGPGTRLTVL.

The DNA of the CDR3 is TGTGCCAGCAGTTTTTCACTCCAGCGCCCCTTTAATGAGCAGTTCTTC. As protein: CASSFSLQRPFNEQFF. V gene TRBV27 combines with J gene TRBJ2-1; D gene ambiguous. The germline CDR1 and CDR2 sequences are MNHEY and SMNVEV (reference sequence). This CDR3 spans 16 amino acids. V lost 3 bases and J lost 7, with 19 bases in between.